This paragraph covers one TCR beta chain sequence. Its target is unknown. These data come from a study of graft-versus-host responses after intestinal transplantation. The wider study: Tacrolimus plus steroids were given to all recipients for about 3 years, preceded by anti-thymocyte globulin induction. General observations from the study: Some patients had graft-donor T cell macrochimerism. In their allografts, the ratios of graft-versus-host to host-versus-graft T cell clones were high.

Sequencing was performed with immunoSEQ multiplex PCR; in TCRdb, only in-frame clones are kept and a portion is missing. The sample yields under 150,000 clones, 90% to 95% seen once. From germline, CDR1 is SGHRS and CDR2 YFSETQ. The CDR3 covers 15 residues. V was pared by 0 bases and J by 2 bases, with 12 bases between. The chain is built from TRBV5-1 and TRBJ2-7; no firm D call. The source was unstimulated CD4+ T cells sorted from spleen or lymph node cells, collected before intestinal transplant. This sequence was found in a human donor who received an intestinal transplant. The CDR3 sequence: CASSLGYGNTYEQYF. The CDR3 DNA sequence: TGCGCCAGCAGCTTGGGGTACGGCAATACCTACGAGCAGTACTTC.